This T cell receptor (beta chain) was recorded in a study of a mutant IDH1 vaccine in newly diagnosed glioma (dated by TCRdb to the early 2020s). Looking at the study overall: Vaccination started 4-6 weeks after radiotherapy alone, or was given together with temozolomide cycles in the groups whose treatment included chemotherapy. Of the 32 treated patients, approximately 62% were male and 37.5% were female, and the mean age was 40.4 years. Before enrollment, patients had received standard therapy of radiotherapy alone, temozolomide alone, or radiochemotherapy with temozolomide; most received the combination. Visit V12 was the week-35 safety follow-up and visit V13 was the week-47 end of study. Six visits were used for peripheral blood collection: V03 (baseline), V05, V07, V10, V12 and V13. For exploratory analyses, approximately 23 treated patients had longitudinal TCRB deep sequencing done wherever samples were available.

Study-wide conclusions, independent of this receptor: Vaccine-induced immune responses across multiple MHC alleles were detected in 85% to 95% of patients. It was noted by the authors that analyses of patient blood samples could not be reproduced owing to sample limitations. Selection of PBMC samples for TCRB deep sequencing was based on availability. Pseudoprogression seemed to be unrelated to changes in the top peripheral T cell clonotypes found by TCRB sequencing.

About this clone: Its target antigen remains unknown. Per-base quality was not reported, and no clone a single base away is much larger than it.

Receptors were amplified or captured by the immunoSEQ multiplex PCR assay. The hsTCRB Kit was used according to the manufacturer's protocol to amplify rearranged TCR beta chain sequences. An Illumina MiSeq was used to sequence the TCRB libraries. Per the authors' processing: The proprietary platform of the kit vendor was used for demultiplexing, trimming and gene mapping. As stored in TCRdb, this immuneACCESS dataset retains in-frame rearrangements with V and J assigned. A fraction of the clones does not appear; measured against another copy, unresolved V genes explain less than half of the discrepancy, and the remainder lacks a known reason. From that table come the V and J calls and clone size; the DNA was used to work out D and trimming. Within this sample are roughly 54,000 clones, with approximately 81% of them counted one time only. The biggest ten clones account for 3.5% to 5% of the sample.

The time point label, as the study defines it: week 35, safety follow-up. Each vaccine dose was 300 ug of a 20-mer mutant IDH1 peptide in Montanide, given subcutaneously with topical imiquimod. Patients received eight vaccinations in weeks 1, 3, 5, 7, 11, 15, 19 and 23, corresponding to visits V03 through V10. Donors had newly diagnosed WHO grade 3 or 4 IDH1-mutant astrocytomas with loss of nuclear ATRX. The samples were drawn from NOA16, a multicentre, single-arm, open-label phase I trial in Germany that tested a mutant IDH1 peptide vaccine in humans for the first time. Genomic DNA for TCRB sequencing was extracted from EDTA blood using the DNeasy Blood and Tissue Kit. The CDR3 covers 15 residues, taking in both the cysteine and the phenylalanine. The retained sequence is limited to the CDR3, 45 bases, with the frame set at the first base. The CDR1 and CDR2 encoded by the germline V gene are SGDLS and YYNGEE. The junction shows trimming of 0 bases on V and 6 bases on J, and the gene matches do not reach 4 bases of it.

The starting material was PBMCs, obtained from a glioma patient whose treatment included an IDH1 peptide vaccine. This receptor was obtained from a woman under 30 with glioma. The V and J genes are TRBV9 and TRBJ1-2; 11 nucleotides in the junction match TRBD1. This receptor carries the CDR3 CASSVGGTGGHGYTF. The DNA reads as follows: TGTGCCAGCAGCGTAGGTGGGACAGGGGGACATGGCTACACCTTC.